These 16 T cell receptor beta chains were sequenced from one sample in a study of response to subunit inactivated influenza vaccine. TCRdb called the RT-PCR reads again in MiXCR, with one record for every CDR3 protein. The data show 500,000 to 600,000 distinct CDR3 sequences, approximately 10% seen once. These data were also filed under a second study, of T cells expressing NK-cell markers. From that second work: Researchers built TCR beta cDNA using 5'RACE template switching with UMIs.

Specimen: PBMCs from blood, collected on the day of vaccination. The receptors stem from a man in his fifties or sixties who received an inactivated influenza vaccine.

This clonotype was seen only a few times. The chain recombines TRBV10-3 with TRBJ1-4; the D is unclear. Germline CDR1 is ENHRY and CDR2 is SYGVKD. Between the trimmed V and J ends, which lost 5 bases and 1 base, there was a span of 2 bases. The CDR3 loop spans 12 amino acids. The CDR3 nucleotides are TGTGCCATCAGTCAAACTAATGAAAAACTGTTTTTT. Translated, it gives CAISQTNEKLFF.

In its sample, this clonotype was seen a few times. This chain connects TRBV10-3 to TRBJ2-3; 11 positions match TRBD2. The J segment lost 2 bases and the V segment lost 6 bases, leaving 7 bases of the junction unmatched. Germline lookup yields CDR1 ENHRY and CDR2 SYGVKD. The CDR3 spans 16 residues. In DNA form, the CDR3 reads TGTGCCATCAGGCGGGGACTAGCGGCCCTCACAGATACGCAGTATTTT. It specifies CAIRRGLAALTDTQYF.

There are a few counts of this clonotype. This rearrangement joins TRBV7-2 to TRBJ2-5; 8 positions agree with TRBD2. CDR3 length: 14 residues. With 4 bases clipped from V and 3 bases from J, the junction kept 4 bases outside the gene matches. Per the germline V gene, CDR1 is SGHTA and CDR2 is FQGNSA. CDR3 DNA: TGTGCCAGCAGCTCAATAGCGGGGAAAGAGACCCAGTACTTC. Protein product: CASSSIAGKETQYF.

This clonotype has only a few counts. The V and J genes are TRBV7-8 and TRBJ2-6; 8 bases are a match to TRBD2. Unmatched junction bases numbered 13, after V lost 5 bases and J lost 4 bases. From germline, CDR1 is SGHVS and CDR2 FQNEAQ. The CDR3 runs to 18 residues. The CDR3 region has the DNA TGTGCCAGCAGCCCACCTCGAGGCGGGAGGTCCGGGGCCAACGTCCTGACTTTC. It is translated as CASSPPRGGRSGANVLTF.

This chain links TRBV5-1 with TRBJ2-5, with TRBD2 identical over 9 bases. CDR3 length: 14 residues. CDR1 is SGHRS, CDR2 YFSETQ, per germline. V was pared by 4 bases and J by 4 bases, with 5 bases of the junction left unmatched. This CDR3 reads CASSPAGGRETQYF. Written as DNA, the CDR3 is TGCGCCAGCAGCCCGGCGGGGGGGCGAGAGACCCAGTACTTC.

This chain connects TRBV27 to TRBJ2-2, with 8 bases identical to TRBD2. V gave up 4 bases and J gave up 5 bases; unmatched junction bases: 9. Germline CDR1 and CDR2: MNHEY and SMNVEV (reference sequence). The CDR3 loop spans 16 amino acids. DNA of the CDR3: TGTGCCAGCAGTTCCCGACCCACGGGGGGGACCGGGGAGCTGTTTTTT. Protein product: CASSSRPTGGTGELFF.

This clonotype was seen only a few times. This sequence joins TRBV20-1 and TRBJ2-5, with D unresolved. The V gene's germline CDR1 is DFQATT and CDR2 SNEGSKA (reference sequence). The length of the CDR3 is 13 residues. V lost 3 bases, J lost 5 bases, and 13 bases lay in between. CDR3 loop: CSASSANFETQYF. The DNA for the CDR3 is TGCAGTGCTAGTTCAGCGAATTTCGAGACCCAGTACTTC.

The V call is TRBV28, the J call TRBJ2-7, with a possible D match to TRBD2 (5 bases). Germline values: CDR1 MDHEN, CDR2 SYDVKM. The CDR3 runs to 17 residues. Trimming removed 3 bases from V and 1 base from J, with 19 bases in between. Here the CDR3 reads CASSFSLTSSYSYEQYF. The DNA of the CDR3 is TGTGCCAGCAGTTTCTCCCTAACTAGTAGTTATTCCTACGAGCAGTACTTC.

The sample holds many counts of this clonotype. The chain carries TRBV20-1 and TRBJ2-7; D could derive from TRBD1 or TRBD2 (5 bases each). Germline loops: CDR1 DFQATT, CDR2 SNEGSKA (reference sequence). This CDR3 contains 14 residues. The ends were cut back, 1 base at V and 3 bases at J, with 13 bases in the middle. The CDR3 loop reads CSARVPPGLYEQYF. DNA for the CDR3: TGCAGTGCTAGAGTCCCCCCGGGGCTCTACGAGCAGTACTTC.

This chain connects TRBV5-6 to TRBJ2-3, with 10 bases matching TRBD2. Germline values: CDR1 SGHDT, CDR2 YYEEEE. This CDR3 is built from 18 residues. Trimming took 5 bases from V and 0 from J; bases not matched to a gene: 12. CDR3: CASRKNGASGGSTDTQYF. Here the CDR3 DNA reads TGTGCCAGCAGGAAAAACGGGGCTAGCGGGGGTAGCACAGATACGCAGTATTTT.

This clonotype appeared many times. This rearrangement joins TRBV6-1 to TRBJ1-5; D is unclear. The CDR3 extends over 13 amino acids. V lost 10 bases, J lost 0 bases, and 10 bases lay in between. The germline V gene encodes CDR1 MNHNS and CDR2 SASEGT. CDR3 amino acids: CATRRSSNQPQHF. The CDR3 DNA follows: TGTGCCACTCGGCGGAGTAGCAATCAGCCCCAGCATTTT.

The chain links TRBV7-2 to TRBJ2-2, with D possibly TRBD2 on 5 matching bases. The CDR3 contains 16 residues. V was shortened by 0 bases and J by 5 bases, with 13 bases between the two germline ends. Germline assignment: CDR1 SGHTA and CDR2 FQGNSA. The CDR3 DNA reads as TGTGCCAGCAGCTTAGCCACCACCGGGGTAACCGGGGAGCTGTTTTTT. Translating gives CASSLATTGVTGELFF.

This clonotype was counted between two and nine times. The genes are TRBV27 and TRBJ2-7, with 9 bases that match TRBD1. The CDR3 covers 16 residues. Germline CDR1 is MNHEY and CDR2 is SMNVEV (reference sequence). Trimming cost V 1 base and J 3 bases; bases outside gene matches: 7. The chain's CDR3 is CASSLYGTGSFYEQYF. The CDR3 nucleotides read TGTGCCAGCAGTTTATACGGGACAGGGTCCTTCTACGAGCAGTACTTC.

This clonotype was found a few times. The CDR3 DNA is TGCGCCAGCAGCGATGGCCAGGGCTCCCCGAACACCGGGGAGCTGTTTTTT. Protein sequence: CASSDGQGSPNTGELFF. The rearrangement uses TRBV5-1 and TRBJ2-2; D is perhaps TRBD1 (5 bases). This CDR3 spans 17 amino acids. Germline CDR1 and CDR2: SGHRS and YFSETQ. With 4 bases removed from V and 0 bases from J, the gap between germline ends came to 16 bases.

V usage is TRBV28 and J usage is TRBJ2-7, with TRBD1 matching 8 bases. Germline-derived CDR1 and CDR2 are MDHEN and SYDVKM. The trim removed 5 bases at V and 4 bases at J, leaving 10 bases unmatched. The CDR3 contains 15 residues. CDR3 coding DNA: TGTGCCAGCAGTCCACCGGACAGGGAGGTATACGAGCAGTACTTC. The encoded protein is CASSPPDREVYEQYF.

This clonotype has more than one count but fewer than ten. The V gene is TRBV12-3 or TRBV12-4, the J gene TRBJ2-3, with 10 bases aligning to TRBD1. This CDR3 region has 15 residues. Trimming took 6 bases from V and 1 from J; bases not matched to a gene: 4. CDR3 in amino acids: CASRVGQGGTDTQYF. The CDR3, as DNA: TGTGCCAGCAGAGTTGGACAGGGGGGCACAGATACGCAGTATTTT.